The 20 T cell receptor beta chains below all came from one sample that was sequenced in a study of shared clonotypes between healthy human individuals. The assay was immunoSEQ multiplex PCR, and TCRdb's table has in-frame clones only and misses some. This table holds fewer than 400,000 clones, roughly 70% found once. What was sequenced was memory CD4+ T cells sorted from blood. Subset defined: CD45RA-negative fraction. The receptor set was obtained from a man aged 25-45 years in good health.

V usage is TRBV7-3 and J usage is TRBJ2-3; 14 bases are shared with TRBD2. V gave up 2 bases and J gave up 5 bases; unmatched junction bases: 6. Germline CDR1 reads SGHTA; CDR2 reads FQGTGA. The CDR3 runs 17 residues. The DNA for the CDR3 is TGTGCCAGCAGCTTAGGACTAGCGGGAGGTTTTGGAGATACGCAGTATTTT. Translating it yields CASSLGLAGGFGDTQYF.

The chain joins TRBV6-1 to TRBJ2-7, with D uncertain. The germline V gene has CDR1 MNHNS and CDR2 SASEGT. The CDR3 has 11 amino acids. Trimming left V 0 bases short and J 3 bases short, with 0 bases between. The CDR3 DNA sequence: TGTGCCAGCAGTGAAGCCTACGAGCAGTACTTC. Translating gives CASSEAYEQYF.

This sequence joins TRBV7-7 and TRBJ2-5, with 11 bases that match TRBD2. This CDR3 spans 14 amino acids. Trimming took 5 bases from V and 3 from J; bases not matched to a gene: 2. Germline V gene sequence: CDR1 SSHAT, CDR2 FNYEAQ (reference sequence). The DNA for the CDR3 is TGTGCCAGCAGCATGACTAGCGGGAAAGAGACCCAGTACTTC. The encoded protein is CASSMTSGKETQYF. Filled out from reference TRBV7-7 and TRBJ2-5, the complete variable domain reads GAGVSQSPRYKVTKRGQDVTLRCDPISSHATLYWYQQALGQGPEFLTYFNYEAQPDKSGLPSDRFSAERPEGSISTLTIQRTEQRDSAMYRCASSMTSGKETQYFGPGTRLLVL.

This chain uses TRBV7-9 with TRBJ2-5, with 16 bases that match TRBD2. V lost 5 bases to trimming and J lost 2 bases; unmatched junction nucleotides: 11. CDR3 length: 19 residues. CDR1 and CDR2 from the germline V gene are SEHNR and FQNEAQ (reference sequence). The CDR3 loop is CASSPGLAGGAWGQETQYF. The CDR3 nucleotides read TGTGCCAGCAGCCCGGGACTAGCGGGAGGGGCTTGGGGACAAGAGACCCAGTACTTC.

Only a few counts were recorded for this clone. The chain has TRBV9 and TRBJ1-3; D might be TRBD1 (6 bases). Deletions cut 3 bases from V and 0 bases from J, with 13 bases between. In germline, CDR1 is SGDLS, CDR2 YYNGEE. The CDR3 consists of 16 residues. CDR3 DNA: TGTGCCAGCAGCGCTCGACAGGATCTCTCTGGAAACACCATATATTTT. It specifies CASSARQDLSGNTIYF.

V and J are TRBV7-9 and TRBJ2-5, with D perhaps matching TRBD1 (6 bases). CDR1 and CDR2 (germline): SEHNR, FQNEAQ (reference sequence). The V gene lost 5 bases and the J gene lost 5 bases, with 15 bases spanning the gap. CDR3 length equals 14 residues. The CDR3 nucleotides read TGTGCCAGCAGCGAACAGGGTTTGAGGGAGACCCAGTACTTC. This gives the protein CASSEQGLRETQYF.

The rearrangement joins TRBV5-4 to TRBJ1-3, with 8 bases matching TRBD1. The J segment lost 9 bases and the V segment lost 3 bases, leaving 14 bases of the junction unmatched. This CDR3 is built from 16 residues. The germline V gene has CDR1 SGHNT and CDR2 YYREEE (reference sequence). The CDR3 reads CASSSPEGQGWGTIYF. DNA of the CDR3: TGTGCCAGCAGCTCACCAGAAGGACAGGGCTGGGGCACCATATATTTT.

CDR3 region: CAIRDRGQRNTIYF. CDR3 nucleotide sequence: TGTGCCATCAGGGACAGGGGGCAAAGAAACACCATATATTTT. The chain couples TRBV10-3 to TRBJ1-3; 11 nucleotides match TRBD1. The CDR3 contains 14 residues. V was pared by 6 bases and J by 5 bases, with 3 bases of the junction left unmatched. CDR1 and CDR2 from the germline V gene are ENHRY and SYGVKD.

This clone came up a few times. This rearrangement joins TRBV5-1 to TRBJ1-5, with TRBD1 as a possible D gene (6 bases). The length of the CDR3 is 14 residues. Trimming stripped 4 bases from V and 5 bases from J, with 13 bases between. Per the germline V gene, CDR1 is SGHRS and CDR2 is YFSETQ. CDR3 sequence (DNA): TGCGCCAGCAGCCCAGCGGGGGCCGATCAGCCCCAGCATTTT. As protein: CASSPAGADQPQHF.

The chain joins TRBV7-9 to TRBJ2-1; D is tentatively TRBD1 or TRBD2 (6 bases each). Germline CDR1 SEHNR, CDR2 FQNEAQ (reference sequence). V lost 3 bases, J lost 5 bases, and 17 bases lay in between. CDR3 length: 16 residues. Here the CDR3 reads CASSFLRGTGDNEQFF. The DNA for the CDR3 is TGTGCCAGCAGCTTCCTGAGGGGGACTGGAGACAATGAGCAGTTCTTC.

The chain recombines TRBV9 with TRBJ2-7; D is perhaps TRBD1 or TRBD2 (5 bases each). Trimming shortened V by 0 bases and J by 5 bases, and 18 bases separated the two germline ends. From germline, CDR1 is SGDLS and CDR2 YYNGEE. The CDR3 consists of 16 residues. In DNA, the CDR3 is TGTGCCAGCAGCGTAGGGGGGACGGCTTCGGGCCACGAGCAGTACTTC. Its translation is CASSVGGTASGHEQYF.

The table lists this clone with a few counts. The chain joins TRBV5-1 to TRBJ1-2; D may be TRBD1 (5 bases). The ends were cut back, 4 bases at V and 1 base at J, with 17 bases in the middle. Germline assignment: CDR1 SGHRS and CDR2 YFSETQ. CDR3 length equals 16 residues. CDR3 sequence: CASSPTGNRGNYGYTF. The CDR3 DNA is TGCGCCAGCAGCCCTACAGGAAATCGGGGTAACTATGGCTACACCTTC.

The V call is TRBV7-9, the J call TRBJ1-4; D remains ambiguous. CDR3 length: 12 residues. The germline CDR1 and CDR2 sequences are SEHNR and FQNEAQ (reference sequence). Trimming removed 6 bases at V and 7 bases at J, with 9 bases between. CDR3 DNA sequence: TGTGCCAGCAGTTCGCTGCGTGAAAAACTGTTTTTT. Amino acid sequence: CASSSLREKLFF.

Only one count was recorded for this clone. V gene TRBV30 combines with J gene TRBJ2-2; no clear D gene. The CDR3 covers 11 residues. With 1 base removed from V and 7 bases from J, the gap between germline ends came to 4 bases. Germline-derived CDR1 and CDR2 are GTSNPN and SVGIG (reference sequence). CDR3 amino acids: CAWSGNGELFF. DNA of the CDR3: TGTGCCTGGAGTGGTAACGGGGAGCTGTTTTTT.

This clone was counted ten times or more. The CDR3: CASSPGGQGLTGANVLTF. CDR3 nucleotides: TGTGCCAGCAGCCCAGGGGGACAGGGCCTCACTGGGGCCAACGTCCTGACTTTC. This chain joins TRBV11-2 and TRBJ2-6; 9 bases fit TRBD1. The V gene end was trimmed by 5 bases and the J gene end by 2 bases; junction bases not matched to a gene: 10. Per the germline V gene, CDR1 is SGHAT and CDR2 is FQNNGV. The CDR3 has 18 amino acids.

This chain connects TRBV19 to TRBJ2-7; a weak D match, TRBD2 (6 bases). The CDR3 length is 12 residues. The V gene's germline CDR1 is LNHDA and CDR2 SQIVND (reference sequence). V gave up 6 bases and J gave up 6 bases, with 12 bases separating them. The CDR3: CASSLTSSEQYF. For the CDR3, the DNA is TGTGCCAGTAGCCTAACTAGCTCCGAGCAGTACTTC.

The CDR3 reads CASSFRGHADTQYF. In DNA form, the CDR3 reads TGTGCCAGCAGTTTTCGGGGGCACGCAGATACGCAGTATTTT. This chain connects TRBV6-5 to TRBJ2-3; D tentatively reads TRBD1 or TRBD2 (6 bases each). This CDR3 has 14 amino acids. CDR1 MNHEY and CDR2 SVGAGI come from the germline V gene. With 4 bases removed from V and 4 bases from J, the gap between germline ends came to 12 bases.

In its sample, this clone was seen a few times. The chain combines TRBV11-3 with TRBJ1-5; no clear D. CDR3 length: 14 residues. Looked up from germline, CDR1 is SGHNT and CDR2 is YENEEA. Trimming shortened V by 5 bases and J by 4 bases, and 12 bases separated the two germline ends. Written as DNA, the CDR3 is TGTGCCAGCAGCCTGGGATCGGGTAATCAGCCCCAGCATTTT. Amino acids: CASSLGSGNQPQHF.

The V and J genes are TRBV7-3 and TRBJ2-5; 7 positions agree with TRBD1. Germline V CDR1 and CDR2: SGHTA, FQGTGA. J gave up 4 bases and V 6 bases, and 8 bases lay outside the gene matches. The CDR3 is 14 residues long. DNA of the CDR3: TGTGCCAGCAGTCCCTCGCAGGGGGTAGAGACCCAGTACTTC. Its protein is CASSPSQGVETQYF.

V gene TRBV7-3 combines with J gene TRBJ1-2; TRBD1 matches 9 bases. The CDR3 length is 14 residues. V gave up 2 bases and J gave up 7 bases; unmatched junction bases: 5. The germline gives CDR1 SGHTA, CDR2 FQGTGA. CDR3 loop: CASSLDGQGSGYTF. The CDR3 coding sequence is TGTGCCAGCAGCTTAGATGGACAGGGGTCTGGCTACACCTTC.